This TCR beta chain emerged from a study of Ad26.COV2.S vaccination and SARS-CoV-2 variants. The repertoire was sequenced with immunoSEQ multiplex PCR; TCRdb's copy has only in-frame clones and lacks some. The sample lists some 520,000 clones; around nine tenths were seen once. The V and J ends lost 1 base and 4 bases respectively, with 6 bases between them. CDR3 size: 13 residues. Germline V gene lookup returns CDR1 LNHDA and CDR2 SQIVND (reference sequence). The treatment here: around 19 received Ad26.COV2.S at low or high dose, single or two shots; roughly five received placebo; per-sample allocation not given. The study sampled participants on day 63 after the first vaccine or placebo injection.

The clonotype was recovered from a person aged 18-65 years who received the Ad26.COV2.S COVID-19 vaccine or a placebo. The chain has TRBV19 and TRBJ2-3; D is uncertain. The material was peripheral blood, obtained in a trial of Ad26.COV2.S vaccine versus placebo. CDR3 sequence (DNA): TGTGCCAGTAGTATAGTGGATGCAGATACGCAGTATTTT. Its translation: CASSIVDADTQYF.